Each of the 25 T cell receptor beta chains below was sequenced from the same sample in a study of CD8+ T cells in alopecia areata (dated by TCRdb to 2017 to 2018). The library was made by the immunoSEQ multiplex PCR assay. RNA was extracted from all samples and reverse transcribed into cDNA as template for TCR sequencing. What TCRdb holds here is the immuneACCESS table cut down to in-frame rearrangements. Part of the clones is not present; checked against another copy, under half of the missing clones reflect an unresolved V gene, and the others are unexplained. The table gives over 100,000 clones for this sample, with none occurring only once. About 20% of the sample lies in the top ten. What was sequenced was lesional skin. These receptors were taken from a C3H/HeJ mouse with alopecia areata. This strain possesses the MHC haplotype H2-k.

In the case of this clone: Gene names refer to mouse genes. Read data end 4 residues before the CDR3 end; the end is taken from the germline J gene. The chain uses TRBV13-1 and TRBJ1-4; 7 positions agree with TRBD1. The length of the CDR3 is 16 residues. Unmatched junction bases numbered 7, after V lost 1 base and J lost 4 bases. Germline V lookup: CDR1 NSHNY, CDR2 SYGAGN. The CDR3 bases that were read are TGTGCCAGCAGTGATCCCGGGGCAGGGGGCAACGAA. The encoded protein is CASSDPGAGGNE. The whole CDR3 region reads CASSDPGAGGNERLFF.

To note about this clone: Here the gene names and germline are mouse. The read halts 4 residues ahead of the CDR3 end, with the missing end drawn from the germline J gene. The genes are TRBV19 and TRBJ2-2, with 8 bases fitting TRBD2. Germline CDR1 FNHDT, CDR2 SITEND (reference sequence). CDR3 length equals 16 residues. The ends lost 3 bases at V and 0 bases at J; junction bases unmatched: 4. The sequenced part of the CDR3 DNA is TGTGCCAGCAGTAGAGACTGGGGAGCAAACACCGGG. Its translation is CASSRDWGANTG. The CDR3, in full, reads CASSRDWGANTGQLYF.

This clone turned up a few times. Gene labels here are mouse ones. The read ends 4 residues before the CDR3 terminus; that terminus is restored from the germline J gene. This chain uses TRBV5 with TRBJ1-1; D possibly corresponds to TRBD1 (5 bases). V was pared by 0 bases and J by 2 bases, with 7 bases between. The germline gives CDR1 LGHNA, CDR2 YNLKQL (reference sequence). CDR3 length equals 14 residues. The CDR3 DNA, read in part, is TGTGCCAGCAGCCAAGACAGGGATAACACA. Amino acids: CASSQDRDNT. The whole CDR3 protein reads CASSQDRDNTEVFF.

This clone was counted only a few times. These gene names are mouse names. Sequencing ends 4 residues short of the CDR3 end; the germline J gene provides the rest. The chain combines TRBV14 with TRBJ2-4; 7 nucleotides line up with TRBD2. The CDR3 has 16 amino acids. CDR1 and CDR2 from the germline V gene are SGHDT and FRDEAV. V shed 1 base, J shed 0 bases, and the junction held 5 bases outside the gene matches. The CDR3 spells CASSFRDWASQNTLYF. Partial CDR3 DNA: TGTGCCAGCAGTTTCCGAGACTGGGCTAGTCAAAAC.

This clone was detected a few times. Gene names denote mouse genes. With the read ending 4 residues before the CDR3 end, the germline J gene is used to fill in that end. The rearrangement joins TRBV13-3 to TRBJ2-1, with 7 bases identical to TRBD1. The CDR3 extends over 14 amino acids. V lost 7 bases, J lost 0 bases, and 4 bases stayed unmatched. Germline CDR1 reads NNHDY; CDR2 reads SYVADS. The CDR3 protein is CASGGQINYAEQFF. CDR3 bases read: TGTGCCAGCGGGGGACAGATTAACTATGCT.

Of note for this clone: Here the gene names and germline are mouse. The observed sequence ends 4 residues before the CDR3 terminus, with the missing tail filled in from the germline J gene. The V call is TRBV1, the J call TRBJ2-5; D possibly corresponds to TRBD2 (5 bases). Germline V gene lookup returns CDR1 NSQYPW and CDR2 LRSPGD (reference sequence). The CDR3 is made up of 15 amino acids. V lost 3 bases and J lost 0, with 10 bases in between. The sequenced part of the CDR3 DNA is TGCACCTGCAGTGCTTCTGGGATTAACCAAGAC. It specifies CTCSASGINQD. The complete CDR3 sequence is CTCSASGINQDTQYF.

This clone was seen many times. Gene labels here are mouse ones. The CDR3 end lies 4 residues beyond the end of the read and is filled in from the germline J gene. V and J are TRBV13-3 and TRBJ2-5; TRBD1 might be the D (5 bases). Germline V gene data show CDR1 as NNHDY and CDR2 as SYVADS. The CDR3 runs to 11 residues. Incomplete CDR3 DNA: TGTGCCAGCCAGGGTAAAGAC. Translation: CASQGKD. The CDR3 in its entirety is CASQGKDTQYF.

Regarding this clone: The gene names given are mouse names. The CDR3 extends 4 residues past the end of the read, so its final part is completed from the germline J gene. The gene calls are TRBV19 and TRBJ1-2; TRBD1 might be the D (5 bases). V lost 5 bases and J lost 0, with 14 bases in between. Germline V lookup: CDR1 FNHDT, CDR2 SITEND (reference sequence). This CDR3 comprises 15 residues. The covered CDR3 bases are TGTGCCAGCAGCCCCCTACAGGAACCAAACTCC. Protein sequence: CASSPLQEPNS. The entire CDR3 protein is CASSPLQEPNSDYTF.

In its sample, this clone was seen many times. The genes are named according to mouse. The sequenced fragment ends 4 residues before the CDR3 boundary, so the rest is inferred from the germline J gene. The rearrangement joins TRBV13-3 to TRBJ2-3; 8 bases map to TRBD2. V lost 0 bases, J lost 3 bases, and 3 bases stayed unmatched. Germline V gives CDR1 NNHDY, CDR2 SYVADS. The CDR3 has 15 residues. The CDR3 sequence is CASSDAPGGAETLYF. CDR3 DNA (partial): TGTGCCAGCAGTGATGCTCCTGGGGGGGCAGAA.

As regards this clone: Genes here carry mouse names. The read terminates 4 residues before the CDR3 end, so the remaining end is supplied by the germline J gene. The genes are TRBV1 and TRBJ2-7, with a weak D call TRBD2 (7 bases). The CDR3 length is 13 residues. CDR1 and CDR2 (germline): NSQYPW, LRSPGD (reference sequence). The sequenced CDR3 bases are TGCACCTGCAGTGCAAGGGGGGCGGAT. Translation gives CTCSARGAD. The CDR3, in full, reads CTCSARGADEQYF.

For this clone: Gene names refer to mouse genes. Coverage ceases 4 residues before the CDR3 finishes, and the germline J gene fills in the end. The gene calls are TRBV13-3 and TRBJ2-5, with D possibly being TRBD1 (6 bases). Germline CDR1 NNHDY, CDR2 SYVADS. The CDR3 spans 14 residues. The V gene lost 2 bases and the J gene lost 3 bases, with 10 bases spanning the gap. The covered CDR3 bases are TGTGCCAGCAGTGAAGACAGGACTCAAGAC. It encodes CASSEDRTQD. The full-length CDR3 reads as CASSEDRTQDTQYF.

This clone was recorded many times. The junction and the germline gene differ at one end; a read error may be behind it. Any gene name here is a mouse gene name. From the germline J gene comes the end of the CDR3, since the read stops 4 residues before it. This rearrangement joins TRBV1 to TRBJ2-5; D is possibly TRBD1 (6 bases). The CDR3 is 14 residues long. The germline gives CDR1 NSQYPW, CDR2 LRSPGD (reference sequence). The sequenced part of the CDR3 DNA is TGCACCTGCAGAGCAGGGGATGGCCAAGAC. Translated, it gives CTCRAGDGQD. The full CDR3 reads CTCRAGDGQDTQYF.

This clone turned up a few times. Gene labels here are mouse ones. The CDR3 DNA, read in part, is TGTGCCAGCAACTCCAGGGAGAGCAACACA. Its translation is CASNSRESNT. The CDR3 as a whole reads CASNSRESNTEVFF. This sequence joins TRBV13-3 and TRBJ1-1; possible D gene TRBD1, 5 bases. Read coverage stops 4 residues before the CDR3 terminus; the germline J gene supplies the remainder. Trimming shortened V by 6 bases and J by 2 bases, and 14 bases separated the two germline ends. From germline, CDR1 is NNHDY and CDR2 SYVADS. The CDR3 sequence is 14 residues long.

A note on this clone: Mouse names are used for the genes. The CDR3 goes on 4 residues after the read ends, and that part is filled in from the germline J gene. This sequence joins TRBV17 and TRBJ2-3, with 11 bases fitting TRBD1. This CDR3 contains 16 residues. CDR1 is MNHDT and CDR2 is YYDKIL in the germline V gene. With 6 bases clipped from V and 0 bases from J, the junction kept 5 bases outside the gene matches. The sequenced part of the CDR3 DNA is TGTGCTAGCAGCCCGGGACAGGGGGGTAGTGCAGAA. The encoded protein is CASSPGQGGSAE. The whole CDR3 sequence is CASSPGQGGSAETLYF.

To note about this clone: Gene names and germline refer to mouse. The CDR3 goes on 4 residues after the read ends, and that part is filled in from the germline J gene. The V and J genes are TRBV16 and TRBJ2-7; D may be TRBD1 (6 bases). Per the germline V gene, CDR1 is SGHSA and CDR2 is FRNQAP. This CDR3 comprises 13 residues. CDR3 protein: CASSSQGPYEQYF. CDR3 DNA, as far as it was read: TGTGCAAGCAGCTCACAGGGCCCATAT.

A note on this clone: Gene names refer to mouse genes. The read falls 4 residues short of the CDR3 end, and the missing part is taken from the germline J gene. This sequence joins TRBV13-3 and TRBJ1-1; possibly TRBD1 for D (6 bases). Germline values: CDR1 NNHDY, CDR2 SYVADS. Between the trimmed V and J ends, which lost 7 bases and 4 bases, there was a span of 11 bases. The CDR3 is 12 residues long. The CDR3 sequence: CASSWTATEVFF. The part of the CDR3 DNA that was read is TGTGCCAGCTCTTGGACAGCCACA.

A remark on this clone: The gene symbols are mouse symbols. The CDR3 is cut off 4 residues early in the read; its end comes from the germline J gene. This chain joins TRBV16 and TRBJ2-2; TRBD2 matches at 9 bases. The CDR3 runs to 16 residues. From germline, CDR1 is SGHSA and CDR2 FRNQAP. J lost 4 bases, V lost 5 bases, and 8 bases had no gene match. The covered CDR3 bases are TGTGCAAGCAGCCTCGACTGGGGGAGGGCCACCGGG. This sequence encodes CASSLDWGRATG. The CDR3 as a whole reads CASSLDWGRATGQLYF.

On this clone: The gene symbols are mouse symbols. The CDR3 is cut off 4 residues early in the read; its end comes from the germline J gene. The rearrangement links TRBV1 to TRBJ1-4; D is undetermined. With 4 bases removed from V and 2 bases from J, the gap between germline ends came to 5 bases. CDR3 length: 13 amino acids. Germline CDR1 is NSQYPW and CDR2 is LRSPGD (reference sequence). The CDR3 here is CTCSVQSNERLFF. The CDR3 DNA, read in part, is TGCACCTGCAGTGTCCAATCCAACGAA.

This clone was detected ten times or more. Gene names and germline match the mouse. Incomplete CDR3 DNA: TGTGCCAGCAGTGTCGGACTGGGGAACTAT. Protein: CASSVGLGNY. The full CDR3 reads CASSVGLGNYEQYF. This chain connects TRBV13-3 to TRBJ2-7; 9 positions agree with TRBD2. The missing CDR3 end, 4 residues past where the read stops, is filled in from the germline J gene. J gave up 3 bases and V 3 bases, and 4 bases lay outside the gene matches. The CDR3 contains 14 residues. Germline V gene lookup returns CDR1 NNHDY and CDR2 SYVADS.

About this clone itself: The genes and germline here are from mouse. The observed sequence ends 4 residues before the CDR3 terminus, with the missing tail filled in from the germline J gene. The chain employs TRBV1 and TRBJ2-7, with 8 positions matching TRBD1. In germline, CDR1 is NSQYPW, CDR2 LRSPGD (reference sequence). This CDR3 comprises 11 residues. The covered CDR3 bases are TGCACCTGTGGGACAGGATAT. Protein sequence: CTCGTGY. The complete CDR3 sequence is CTCGTGYEQYF.

At least ten counts were recorded for this clone. The germline and genes are mouse ones. Read coverage stops 4 residues before the CDR3 terminus; the germline J gene supplies the remainder. The gene calls are TRBV13-3 and TRBJ2-4, with 11 bases lining up with TRBD2. CDR1 is NNHDY, CDR2 SYVADS, per germline. Losses at the gene ends were 3 bases for V and 3 bases for J; bases not matched to a gene: 3. This CDR3 has 15 residues. The covered CDR3 bases are TGTGCCAGCAGTGGGACTGGGGGGCCCCAAAAC. The encoded protein is CASSGTGGPQN. The entire CDR3 sequence reads CASSGTGGPQNTLYF.

Notes on this clone: These gene names are mouse names. The sequence runs out 4 residues before the end of the CDR3; the remainder is reconstructed from the germline J gene. This rearrangement joins TRBV1 to TRBJ2-1; 7 nucleotides agree with TRBD1. V shed 1 base, J shed 4 bases, and the junction held 4 bases outside the gene matches. Germline assignment: CDR1 NSQYPW and CDR2 LRSPGD (reference sequence). The CDR3 length is 15 residues. Incomplete CDR3 DNA: TGCACCTGCAGTGCAGGGGACAGCCCTTATGCT. This codes for CTCSAGDSPYA. The whole CDR3 protein is CTCSAGDSPYAEQFF.

This clone was seen more than once but under ten times. Gene names and germline refer to mouse. The read finishes 4 residues shy of the CDR3 end, and the germline J gene is used to complete it. V is TRBV13-3 and J is TRBJ2-1; 9 bases match TRBD2. CDR1 is NNHDY and CDR2 is SYVADS in the germline V gene. The CDR3 totals 17 residues. V was clipped by 0 bases and J by 0 bases; unmatched bases: 4. The sequenced part of the CDR3 DNA is TGTGCCAGCAGTGATGCAAGACTGGGGGTTAACTATGCT. Amino acid sequence: CASSDARLGVNYA. The full CDR3 protein is CASSDARLGVNYAEQFF.

This clone appeared a few times. Mouse gene names and germline throughout. The read gets to within 4 residues of the CDR3 end, and the germline J gene fills in the rest. This chain joins TRBV13-1 and TRBJ2-4; 9 bases map to TRBD2. J lost 0 bases, V lost 1 base, and 6 bases had no gene match. CDR3 length: 17 amino acids. From germline, CDR1 is NSHNY and CDR2 SYGAGN. CDR3 DNA (partial): TGTGCCAGCAGTGATCCGGGACTGGGCCCTAGTCAAAAC. Its translation: CASSDPGLGPSQN. The whole CDR3 sequence reads CASSDPGLGPSQNTLYF.

In this sample, this clone turned up many times. The listed genes are named as in mouse. The CDR3 end falls 4 residues outside the read, so it is completed with the germline J gene. The chain is built from TRBV31 and TRBJ1-2; 8 nucleotides match TRBD1. V was pared by 1 base and J by 0 bases, with 1 base of the junction left unmatched. CDR3 length: 14 amino acids. Germline V lookup: CDR1 GKSSPN, CDR2 SITVG. CDR3 residues: CAWSPGQANSDYTF. Incomplete CDR3 DNA: TGTGCCTGGAGTCCGGGACAGGCAAACTCC.